This T cell receptor beta chain was recovered during a study of T cell repertoires in cytomegalovirus infection. Study-level information: Epitope selection comprised recently identified HLA-C-restricted CMV epitopes and well-studied HLA-B-restricted CMV epitopes. The study, taken as a whole, reports: Dominating the ex vivo response were TCR beta clonotypes that were CMV-specific and HLA-C-restricted.

In the case of this clonotype: The antigen remains undetermined.

One entry per CDR3 protein, called by TCRdb with MiXCR from the reads. The repertoire holds around 900,000 distinct CDR3 sequences, with approximately 32% as singletons. V was clipped by 0 bases and J by 9 bases, with 9 bases between them. Germline V gene sequence: CDR1 MNHGY, CDR2 SAAAGT. This CDR3 is built from 13 residues. The V and J genes are TRBV6-8 and TRBJ2-1, with D perhaps matching TRBD2 (6 bases). This sequence was found in a human donor in good health (CMV status not recorded). Some clones in this sample may be carry-over from other donors' samples. The input for sequencing was cultured CD8+ T cells from PBMCs, taken from culture after CMV antigen stimulation. DNA for the CDR3: TGTGCCAGCAGTTACTCGATGGGAGGTGAGCAGTTCTTC. It codes for CASSYSMGGEQFF.